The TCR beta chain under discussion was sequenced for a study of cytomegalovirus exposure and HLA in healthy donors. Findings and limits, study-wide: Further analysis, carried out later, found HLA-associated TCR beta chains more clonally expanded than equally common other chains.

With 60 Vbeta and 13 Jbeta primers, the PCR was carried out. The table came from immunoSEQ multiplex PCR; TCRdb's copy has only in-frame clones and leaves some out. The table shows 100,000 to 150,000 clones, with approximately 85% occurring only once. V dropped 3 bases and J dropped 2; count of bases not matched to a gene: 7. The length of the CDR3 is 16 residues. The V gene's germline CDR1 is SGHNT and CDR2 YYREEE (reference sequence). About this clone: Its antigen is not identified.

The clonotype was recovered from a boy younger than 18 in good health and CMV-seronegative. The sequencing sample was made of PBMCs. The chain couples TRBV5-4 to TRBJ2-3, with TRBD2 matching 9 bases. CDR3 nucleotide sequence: TGTGCCAGCAGCTGGGTAGCTAGCGGGGCCACAGATACGCAGTATTTT. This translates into CASSWVASGATDTQYF.